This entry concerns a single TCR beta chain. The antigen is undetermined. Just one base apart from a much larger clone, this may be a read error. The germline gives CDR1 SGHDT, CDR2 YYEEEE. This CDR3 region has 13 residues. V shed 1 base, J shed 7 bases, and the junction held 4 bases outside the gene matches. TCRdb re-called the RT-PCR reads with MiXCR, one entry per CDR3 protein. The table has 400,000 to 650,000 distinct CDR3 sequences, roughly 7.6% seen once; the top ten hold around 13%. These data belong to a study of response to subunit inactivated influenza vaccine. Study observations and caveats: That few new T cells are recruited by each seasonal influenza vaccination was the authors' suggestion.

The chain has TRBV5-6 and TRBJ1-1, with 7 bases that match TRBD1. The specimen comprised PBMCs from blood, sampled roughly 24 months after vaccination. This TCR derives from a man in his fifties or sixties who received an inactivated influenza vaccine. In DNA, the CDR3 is TGTGCCAGCAGCTTGACTTCAGGGGGTGAAGCTTTCTTT. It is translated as CASSLTSGGEAFF.